This TCR beta chain originates from a study of cytomegalovirus exposure and HLA in healthy donors. At the level of the study: There were 85 million or so unique TCRs (from HLA-typed donors) in an early data release.

The study, taken as a whole, reports: Altogether, 170 or so TCR beta chains were recorded as cytomegalovirus-associated. Most TCR sequences were seen very rarely across donors, but some public TCRs occurred in many.

In germline, CDR1 is MNHNS, CDR2 SASEGT. There are 13 residues in the CDR3. Trimming removed 7 bases from V and 1 base from J; junction bases left unmatched: 1. PCR primers comprised 60 Vbeta and 13 Jbeta primers. Only in-frame clones appear in the TCRdb table, and some are missing; sequencing was by immunoSEQ multiplex PCR. Here the sample spans about 170,000 clones, around 62% being singletons. This clone was seen a handful of times. Its antigen is not known. The chain couples TRBV6-1 to TRBJ2-7; 10 bases align to TRBD2. Sequencing was performed on PBMCs. The sequence was collected from a man in his forties in good health and CMV-seronegative. CDR3 coding DNA: TGTGCCAGCAAACTAGCGGGGTCCTACGAGCAGTACTTC. Amino acids: CASKLAGSYEQYF.